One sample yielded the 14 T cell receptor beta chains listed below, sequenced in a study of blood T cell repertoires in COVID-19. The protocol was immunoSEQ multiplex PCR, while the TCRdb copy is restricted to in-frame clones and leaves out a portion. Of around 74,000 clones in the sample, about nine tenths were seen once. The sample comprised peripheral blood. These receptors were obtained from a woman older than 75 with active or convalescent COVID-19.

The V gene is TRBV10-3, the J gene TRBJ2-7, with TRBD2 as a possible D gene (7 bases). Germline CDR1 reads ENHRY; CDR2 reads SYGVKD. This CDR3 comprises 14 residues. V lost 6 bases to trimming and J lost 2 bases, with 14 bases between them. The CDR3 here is CAISVTGTTYEQYF. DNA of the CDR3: TGTGCCATCAGCGTTACAGGGACTACCTACGAGCAGTACTTC.

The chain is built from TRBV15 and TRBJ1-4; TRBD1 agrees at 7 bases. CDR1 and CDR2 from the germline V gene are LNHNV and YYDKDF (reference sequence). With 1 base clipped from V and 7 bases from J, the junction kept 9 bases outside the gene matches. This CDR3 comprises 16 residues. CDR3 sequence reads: CATSRVDRVVREKLFF. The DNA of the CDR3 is TGTGCCACCAGCAGAGTAGACAGGGTGGTGCGTGAAAAACTGTTTTTT.

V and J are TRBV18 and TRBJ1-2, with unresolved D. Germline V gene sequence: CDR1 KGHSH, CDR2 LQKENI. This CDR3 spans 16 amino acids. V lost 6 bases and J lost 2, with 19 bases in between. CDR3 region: CASSLSTVLVNYGYTF. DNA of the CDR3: TGTGCCAGCTCTCTTTCAACAGTGTTGGTAAACTATGGCTACACCTTC. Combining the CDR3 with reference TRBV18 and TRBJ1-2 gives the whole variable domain NAGVMQNPRHLVRRRGQEARLRCSPMKGHSHVYWYRQLPEEGLKFMVYLQKENIIDESGMPKERFSAEFPKEGPSILRIQQVVRGDSAAYFCASSLSTVLVNYGYTFGSGTRLTVV.

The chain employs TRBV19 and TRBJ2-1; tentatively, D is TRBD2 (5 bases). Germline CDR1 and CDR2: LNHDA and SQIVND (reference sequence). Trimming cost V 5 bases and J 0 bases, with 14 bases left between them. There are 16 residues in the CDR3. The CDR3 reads CASSGPLSGSYNEQFF. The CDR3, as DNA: TGTGCCAGTAGTGGGCCACTCAGCGGCTCCTACAATGAGCAGTTCTTC.

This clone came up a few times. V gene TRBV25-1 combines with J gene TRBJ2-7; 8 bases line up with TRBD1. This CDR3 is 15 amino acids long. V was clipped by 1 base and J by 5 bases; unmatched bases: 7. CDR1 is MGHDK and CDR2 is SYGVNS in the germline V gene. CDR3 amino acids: CASSESGDRRHEQYF. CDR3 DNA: TGTGCCAGCAGTGAATCGGGGGACAGGCGCCACGAGCAGTACTTC.

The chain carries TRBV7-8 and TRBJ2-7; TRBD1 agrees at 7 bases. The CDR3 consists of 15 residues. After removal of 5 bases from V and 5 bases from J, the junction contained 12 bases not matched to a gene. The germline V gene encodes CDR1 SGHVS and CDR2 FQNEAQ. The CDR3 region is CASSLIMTGSNEQYF. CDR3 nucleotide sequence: TGTGCCAGCAGCCTAATTATGACAGGGTCCAACGAGCAGTACTTC.

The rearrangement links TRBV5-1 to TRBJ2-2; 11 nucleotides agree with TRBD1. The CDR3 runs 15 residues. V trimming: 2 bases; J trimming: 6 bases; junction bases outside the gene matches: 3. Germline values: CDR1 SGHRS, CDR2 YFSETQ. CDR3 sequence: CASSLGQGAAGELFF. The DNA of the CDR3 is TGCGCCAGCAGCTTAGGACAGGGGGCGGCCGGGGAGCTGTTTTTT.

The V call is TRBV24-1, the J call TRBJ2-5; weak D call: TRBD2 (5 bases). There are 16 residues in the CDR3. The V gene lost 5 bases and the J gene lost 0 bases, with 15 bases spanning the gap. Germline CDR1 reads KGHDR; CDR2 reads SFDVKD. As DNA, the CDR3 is TGTGCCACCAGTGGGCGAGGAGGAAAGTACCAAGAGACCCAGTACTTC. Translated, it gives CATSGRGGKYQETQYF.

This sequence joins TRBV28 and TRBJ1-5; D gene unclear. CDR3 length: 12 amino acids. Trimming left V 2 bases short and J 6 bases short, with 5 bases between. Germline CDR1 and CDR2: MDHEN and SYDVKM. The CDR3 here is CASSLTGQPQHF. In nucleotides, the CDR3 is TGTGCCAGCAGTTTAACGGGTCAGCCCCAGCATTTT. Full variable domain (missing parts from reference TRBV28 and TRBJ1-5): DVKVTQSSRYLVKRTGEKVFLECVQDMDHENMFWYRQDPGLGLRLIYFSYDVKMKEKGDIPEGYSVSREKKERFSLILESASTNQTSMYLCASSLTGQPQHFGDGTRLSIL.

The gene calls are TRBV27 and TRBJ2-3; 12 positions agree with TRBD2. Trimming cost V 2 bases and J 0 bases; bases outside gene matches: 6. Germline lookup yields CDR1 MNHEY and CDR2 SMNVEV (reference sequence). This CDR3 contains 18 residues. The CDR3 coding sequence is TGTGCCAGCAGTTTAGCTAGCGGGGGGGCCAGGAGCACAGATACGCAGTATTTT. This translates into CASSLASGGARSTDTQYF.

The CDR3 loop is CAWSVQGGGRGKLFF. CDR3 DNA sequence: TGTGCCTGGAGTGTACAGGGTGGGGGTAGGGGAAAACTGTTTTTT. The chain is built from TRBV30 and TRBJ1-4, with TRBD1 as a possible D gene (6 bases). The V and J ends lost 0 bases and 10 bases respectively, with 18 bases between them. The CDR3 covers 15 residues. Germline lookup yields CDR1 GTSNPN and CDR2 SVGIG (reference sequence). Supplemented by reference TRBV30 and TRBJ1-4, the full variable domain reads SQTIHQWPATLVQPVGSPLSLECTVEGTSNPNLYWYRQAAGRGLQLLFYSVGIGQISSEVPQNLSASRPQDRQFILSSKKLLLSDSGFYLCAWSVQGGGRGKLFFGSGTQLSVL.

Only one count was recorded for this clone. The CDR3 here is CASSITNTGELFF. The DNA for the CDR3 is TGTGCCAGTAGTATTACGAACACCGGGGAGCTGTTTTTT. This sequence joins TRBV19 and TRBJ2-2; the D is unclear. Per germline, CDR1 LNHDA and CDR2 SQIVND (reference sequence). This CDR3 region has 13 residues. Trimming removed 3 bases at V and 0 bases at J, with 2 bases between.

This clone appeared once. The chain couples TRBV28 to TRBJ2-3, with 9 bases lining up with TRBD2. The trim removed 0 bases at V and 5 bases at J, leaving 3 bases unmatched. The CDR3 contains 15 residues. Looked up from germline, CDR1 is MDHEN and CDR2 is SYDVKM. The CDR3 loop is CASSLWGLAVDTQYF. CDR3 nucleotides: TGTGCCAGCAGTTTATGGGGACTAGCAGTAGATACGCAGTATTTT.

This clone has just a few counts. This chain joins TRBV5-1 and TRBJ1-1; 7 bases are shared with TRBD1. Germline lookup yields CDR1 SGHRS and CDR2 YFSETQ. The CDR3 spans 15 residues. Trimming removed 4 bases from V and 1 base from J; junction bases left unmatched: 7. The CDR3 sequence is CASSPTGDKNTEAFF. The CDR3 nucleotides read TGCGCCAGCAGCCCCACAGGGGACAAGAACACTGAAGCTTTCTTT.